One sample yielded the 3 T cell receptor beta chains listed below, sequenced in a study of technical replicates of blood from several donors. Clones were read by immunoSEQ multiplex PCR, and TCRdb kept only the in-frame ones, dropping some. The sample has tens of thousands of clones, around 93% seen once. Sequencing input: T cells isolated from PBMCs. All receptors derive from a human donor in good health.

The chain combines TRBV6-5 with TRBJ2-7, with 7 bases fitting TRBD1. CDR1 MNHEY and CDR2 SVGAGI come from the germline V gene. J gave up 3 bases and V 3 bases, and 2 bases lay outside the gene matches. This CDR3 spans 13 amino acids. The CDR3 DNA sequence: TGTGCCAGCAGTTATTACAGGGGCTACGAGCAGTACTTC. Translation gives CASSYYRGYEQYF.

The rearrangement uses TRBV6-1 and TRBJ2-6; the D is unclear. The CDR3 sequence is 17 residues long. Trimming cost V 1 base and J 0 bases, with 10 bases left between them. Germline lookup yields CDR1 MNHNS and CDR2 SASEGT. The CDR3 spells CASSEVLSHSGANVLTF. DNA of the CDR3: TGTGCCAGCAGTGAAGTCCTCAGTCACTCTGGGGCCAACGTCCTGACTTTC.

The chain has TRBV30 and TRBJ1-2; D is uncertain. This CDR3 is built from 14 residues. V shed 0 bases and J shed 4 bases, with 12 bases lying between them. The germline gives CDR1 GTSNPN, CDR2 SVGIG (reference sequence). The CDR3 here is CAWSVPGNFYGYTF. The CDR3 DNA is TGTGCCTGGAGTGTACCGGGGAATTTCTATGGCTACACCTTC.